Sequencing of this TCR beta chain was carried out in a study of Ad26.COV2.S vaccination and SARS-CoV-2 variants. About the study: Each vaccinee took Ad26.COV2.S intramuscularly, once or twice 56 days apart. Study conclusions and caveats: Placebo recipients showed lower spike-specific TCR breadth than vaccinees.

V shed 6 bases and J shed 5 bases, with 10 bases lying between them. Germline V CDR1 and CDR2: MNHEY, SVGAGI. CDR3 length equals 12 residues. Treatment indicated: 15 to 20 received Ad26.COV2.S at low or high dose, single or two shots; about five received placebo; per-sample allocation not given. Each sample was drawn 63 days after the first injection (of vaccine or placebo). It was an adult aged 18-55 years in Boston who was the donor. The method was immunoSEQ multiplex PCR; TCRdb's version includes in-frame clones alone and lacks a portion of them. Of about 400,000 clones listed, 85% to 90% are singletons. About this clone itself: The target antigen is unknown.

This chain links TRBV6-5 with TRBJ1-1, with D perhaps matching TRBD1 (6 bases). The source material was peripheral blood, sampled in a trial of Ad26.COV2.S vaccine versus placebo. The sequence was obtained from a person aged 18-65 years who received the Ad26.COV2.S COVID-19 vaccine or a placebo. The CDR3 region has the DNA TGTGCCAGCAGGGCAGGGGTTACTGAAGCTTTCTTT. It encodes CASRAGVTEAFF.